What follows is one T cell receptor beta chain and its context. Its antigen target is currently unknown. Base qualities are not at hand, and no much larger clone is one base apart. Sequences MRHNA (CDR1) and SNTAGT (CDR2) are obtained from the germline V gene. V lost 6 bases and J lost 4 bases, and the count of bases not matched to a germline gene is 8. From cysteine to phenylalanine, the CDR3 is 15 amino acids long. Of all the DNA, just the CDR3 is kept, 45 bases in frame from base 1. The cohort comprised some 730 healthy bone marrow donors. All cohort members were sampled while nominally healthy, although unrecorded immune exposures were likely present. The donor tested CMV seropositive and was one of the 289 seropositive cohort members. Every donor gave a peripheral blood sample, and the peripheral blood mononuclear cells from that sample were used for TCR beta sequencing. Genomic DNA was extracted from the blood cell samples with the Qiagen DNeasy Blood Extraction Kit.

This entry belongs to a study of cytomegalovirus exposure and HLA in healthy donors (dated by TCRdb to between 2016 and 2019). A note on the overall study: An earlier analysis of more than 550 of the donors reported about 300 Gb of sequence data and approximately 120 million unique TCR beta sequences obtained from roughly 180 million T cells. Using immunosequencing, the study profiled T cell repertoires from 666 subjects and related those repertoires to cytomegalovirus serostatus. Approximately 310 gigabases of sequencing data and roughly 80 million unique TCR sequences made up an early release that covered fewer than 650 HLA-typed donors. Alongside the repertoire data, information on donor age, sex, ethnicity and CMV serostatus was compiled. Several DR-DQ haplotypes were handled as single units for association and clustering, since linkage in the cohort was strong. In a later genetic analysis, genome-wide SNP genotypes for 398 of the 666 donors were used, and that subset was treated as a discovery cohort. In an earlier analysis of 500 to 650 of the donors, high-throughput TCR beta sequencing was used to judge whether each TCR beta V gene segment behaved as functional or pseudogenic. Among some 400 genotyped donors of the cohort, an average of roughly 230,000 unique TCR beta nucleotide sequences was sequenced per donor, of which 15% to 20% were non-productive. Of the roughly 430 genotyped donors, roughly 85% fell in the genetic ancestry cluster associated with self-reported Caucasian donors. Every discovery cohort repertoire had been produced on one sequencing platform. Typing coverage differed by locus: A, B, C, DRB1 and DQB1 were typed in roughly 629-640 donors, DQA1 in roughly 500, DPA1 in some 570, and DPB1 in 400 to 480. The study aimed to test whether signatures of past pathogen exposure could be identified by cataloging public T cell receptors. A later analysis re-examined previously published TCR beta repertoires from 610 or so donors and added high-resolution HLA genotyping to investigate patterns of TCR occurrence. Besides the first cohort of 666 subjects, a separate validation cohort made up of over a hundred different subjects was used. Rather than using new phenotypic data, the later analysis identified candidate immune exposures from TCR beta sequences and from how often those sequences occurred across donors. Class I and class II HLA loci were covered by the typing at four-digit resolution. To predict cytomegalovirus infection status, the study brought together high-throughput TCR immunosequencing, statistical association of individual TCRs with disease status, and machine learning.

Libraries were made using the immunoSEQ multiplex PCR assay. For the multiplex PCR, a mixture combining 60 forward primers for TCR Vbeta segments and 13 reverse primers for TCR Jbeta segments was used. Amplification of the CDR3 region of rearranged TCR beta genes was performed with a multiplex PCR assay on genomic DNA. The Illumina HiSeq System was used to sequence the amplified TCR beta libraries as 87-base-pair reads. The authors processed their data as follows. A later analysis counted 65 million to 90 million unique TCR beta chains across the 650 to 700 repertoires, and 9 million to 14 million of these chains were shared by at least two donors. Raw reads were error-corrected and collapsed into unique sequences with a nearest-neighbor algorithm that merged closely related sequences to remove PCR and sequencing errors. CDR3 sequences were aligned to IMGT reference sequences to assign V, D and J gene segments. For a sequence to be retained, a match of at least six nucleotides to both a V gene segment and a J gene segment was required. Rearrangements were classified as productive when the CDR3 lacked stop codons and remained in frame with V and J, and all other rearrangements were classified as non-productive. CDR3 was defined according to IMGT convention as the region running from the second conserved V-encoded cysteine to the conserved J-encoded phenylalanine. The earlier analysis of fewer than 700 of the donors excluded sequences that lacked an unambiguous match to a single V gene segment. An earlier analysis of about 590 of the donors classified V segments as functional when productive rearrangements were above 56.7% and as segregating when the standard deviation between donors was above 5%. To diagnose cytomegalovirus status from the catalog of TCR beta chain sequences, a statistical classification framework was built. A later analysis assigned V and J genes by comparing TCR nucleotide sequences with IMGT/GENE-DB human TR gene sequences. A later analysis assigned CDR3 sequences and most-parsimonious VDJ recombination scenarios with the TCRdist pipeline. In a later analysis, every TCR beta chain was defined by the combination of its CDR3 amino acid sequence and its V-gene family, and reads without a unique V-gene family were dropped. A later analysis removed 592 highly shared, low-generation-probability nucleotide sequences to deal with suspected cross-contamination and a sequencing artifact. In a later analysis, a clonal expansion index for each public chain was calculated from normalized within-repertoire ranks of inferred template counts. A later analysis computed generation probabilities with a VDJ recombination model fitted to out-of-frame rearrangements, and checked the results against IGoR. In a later analysis, TCR-TCR, TCR-HLA and TCR-CMV co-occurrence was scored with hypergeometric tests, and a repertoire-size bias correction was applied to TCR pairs. In a later analysis, false discovery rates were estimated by permuting HLA or CMV assignments 20 times. In a later analysis, co-occurring TCRs were grouped with DBSCAN, and TCRdist sequence similarity was added when clustering was performed within HLA-allele-positive subsets. For co-occurrence clustering, repertoires with fewer than 30,000 or more than 120,000 public chains were excluded, along with roughly 5 repertoires with anomalous nucleotide sharing. TCRdb provides this immuneACCESS table in a form limited to in-frame rearrangements. Some clones are lacking; in checked studies, under half of them reflect an unresolved V gene, and why the rest are absent is not known. V and J calls and clone size come straight from that table; D and trimming were deduced from the DNA. Counted in this sample were around 95,000 clones; roughly four fifths of them appeared once. The top ten constitute 3% to 4% of the sample.

The research as a whole found: Because HLA typing was missing for some donors at each locus, association tests included only the typed subset. V-gene and J-gene trimming of TCR beta chains was associated with a missense DCLRE1C variant in a later genetic analysis, and the association was replicated in an independent cohort. In vitro tests confirmed that a few of the cytomegalovirus-associated TCR beta chains recognize cytomegalovirus antigens. Several of the top co-occurrence clusters appeared to be linked to parvovirus B19, influenza, CMV and Epstein-Barr virus, according to a later analysis. When HLA alleles, especially DR and DQ, strongly co-occurred, TCR associations were difficult to assign to individual alleles. According to a later analysis, TCR association rates differed among HLA loci, with DRB1 alleles showing the most associated TCRs and HLA-C alleles showing the fewest. The earlier analysis of around 600 of the donors excluded approximately 17 rarely observed V segments, including chromosome 9 orphons, because counts were too low. An earlier analysis of approximately 500 of the donors showed that most TCR beta V segments appeared in productive rearrangements either about 87% or about 30% of the time, which broadly matched IMGT annotations. In the study, approximately 160 TCR beta chains were listed as associated with cytomegalovirus. The authors suggested that the approach could potentially be extended to other disease states and immunological phenotypes. At a false discovery rate of 0.05, a later analysis linked approximately 18,000 TCR beta sequences to specific HLA alleles. The presence/absence analyses assumed that sequencing depth was roughly uniform across donors, and that assumption may not be true. Because the 87-base-pair reads could not distinguish some IMGT-functional V segments, including TRBV6-2 and TRBV6-3, those segments were excluded. In a later analysis, HLA-associated TCR beta chains showed more clonal expansion and lower generation probabilities than non-associated chains that were equally common. Across donors, most TCR sequences were observed very rarely, whereas some public TCRs were present in many individuals. According to a later genetic analysis, donors in an Asian-associated ancestry cluster had fewer N-insertions in productive TCRs than the roughly 660-donor mean. Immune exposure information for the cohort was limited to CMV serostatus. Linkage disequilibrium might explain the correlated functional status among segregating V segments, but an unknown experimental factor could not be excluded. A further reported finding was that TCR beta sequences accurately predicted the HLA-A and HLA-B alleles for most subjects in the first cohort. In both the original and validation cohorts, the classifier was reported to diagnose cytomegalovirus status with high specificity and sensitivity. In this cohort, only TCR beta chains were sequenced, and detectable features were limited by the absence of alpha or paired-chain data. Most CMV-associated TCR beta chains appeared to be HLA-restricted in a later analysis, and the HLA associations seemed to be driven largely by CMV exposure. A group of highly shared sequence variants was considered likely to be a technical artifact of the sequencing pipeline.

Sequenced material: PBMCs. This receptor was identified in a man aged 30-40 years in good health and CMV-seropositive. The chain was built from TRBV6-4 and TRBJ1-2, with 10 bases matching TRBD1. The bases read TGTGCCAGCAGAGCTGAGGACAGGGGGGTCTATGGCTACACCTTC. This yields the protein CASRAEDRGVYGYTF.